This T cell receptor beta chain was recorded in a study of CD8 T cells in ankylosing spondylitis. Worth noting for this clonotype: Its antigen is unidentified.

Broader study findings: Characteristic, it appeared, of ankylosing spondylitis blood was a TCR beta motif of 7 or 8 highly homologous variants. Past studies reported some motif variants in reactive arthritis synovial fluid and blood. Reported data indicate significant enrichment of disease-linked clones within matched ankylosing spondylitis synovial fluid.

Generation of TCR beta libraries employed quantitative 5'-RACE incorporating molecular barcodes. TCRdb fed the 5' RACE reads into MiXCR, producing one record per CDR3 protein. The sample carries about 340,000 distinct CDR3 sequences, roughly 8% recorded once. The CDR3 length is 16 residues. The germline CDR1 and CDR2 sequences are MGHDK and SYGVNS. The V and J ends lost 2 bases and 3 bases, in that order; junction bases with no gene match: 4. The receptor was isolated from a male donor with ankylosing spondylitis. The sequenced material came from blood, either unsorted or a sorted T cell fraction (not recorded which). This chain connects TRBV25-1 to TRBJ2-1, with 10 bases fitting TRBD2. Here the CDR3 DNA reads TGTGCCAGCAGTGAACCCCTAGCGGGAGTCTACAATGAGCAGTTCTTC. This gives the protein CASSEPLAGVYNEQFF.